Here is one T cell receptor (beta chain) with its context. Its antigen is currently unknown. TCRB transcripts that were expressed got sequenced, as all of the isolated RNA had been reverse transcribed. Measured with immunoSEQ multiplex PCR; TCRdb has only the in-frame clones, and not every one. The sample lists 200,000 to 250,000 clones; about a tenth were seen once. The source of the sample is a study of beta chain features in type 1 diabetes. Per the germline V gene, CDR1 is LGHNA and CDR2 is YSLEER. This CDR3 is 16 amino acids long. Trimming stripped 1 base from V and 1 base from J, with 12 bases between. Study-wide results and limits: The study left unresolved whether HLA type influences TCRB rearrangement.

The receptor was derived from a man aged 18 to 35 in good health. The chain couples TRBV4-3 to TRBJ2-3; tentatively, D is TRBD1 or TRBD2 (5 bases each). The sample consisted of central memory CD4+ T cells from blood. CDR3 in amino acids: CASSQGDALGTDTQYF. In nucleotides, the CDR3 is TGCGCCAGCAGCCAAGGGGACGCCCTAGGCACAGATACGCAGTATTTT.